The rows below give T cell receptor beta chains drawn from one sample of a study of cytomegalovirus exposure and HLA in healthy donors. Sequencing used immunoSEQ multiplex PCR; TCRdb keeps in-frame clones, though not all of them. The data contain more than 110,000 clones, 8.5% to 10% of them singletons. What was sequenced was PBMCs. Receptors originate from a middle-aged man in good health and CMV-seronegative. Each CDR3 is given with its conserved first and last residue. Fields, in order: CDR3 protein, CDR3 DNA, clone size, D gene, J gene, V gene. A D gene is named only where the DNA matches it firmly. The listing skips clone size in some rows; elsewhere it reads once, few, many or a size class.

cdr3_aa: CASTTGDASPLHF
cdr3_nt: TGTGCCAGTACGACCGGAGATGCTTCACCCCTCCACTTT
clone_size: .
d_call: .
j_call: TRBJ1-6
v_call: TRBV19

cdr3_aa: CASSLVPSEETQYF
cdr3_nt: TGCGCCAGCAGCTTGGTTCCTAGCGAGGAGACCCAGTACTTC
clone_size: many
d_call: .
j_call: TRBJ2-5
v_call: TRBV5-1

cdr3_aa: CASGAIGATNEKLFF
cdr3_nt: TGTGCCAGCGGAGCGATTGGTGCAACTAATGAAAAACTGTTTTTT
clone_size: .
d_call: .
j_call: TRBJ1-4
v_call: TRBV5-5

cdr3_aa: CASSMTSGGSTGELFF
cdr3_nt: TGTGCCAGTAGTATGACTAGCGGGGGGTCCACCGGGGAGCTGTTTTTT
clone_size: .
d_call: TRBD2
j_call: TRBJ2-2
v_call: TRBV19

cdr3_aa: CASSLGRGAGYGYTF
cdr3_nt: TGCGCCAGCAGCTTGGGGAGGGGCGCAGGCTATGGCTACACCTTC
clone_size: .
d_call: .
j_call: TRBJ1-2
v_call: TRBV5-1

cdr3_aa: CASTGGPAPEAFF
cdr3_nt: TGCGCCAGCACCGGGGGGCCTGCGCCTGAAGCTTTCTTT
clone_size: few
d_call: .
j_call: TRBJ1-1
v_call: TRBV4-1

cdr3_aa: CASGSGGAFNYEQYF
cdr3_nt: TGTGCCAGCGGTAGCGGGGGGGCCTTCAACTACGAGCAGTACTTC
clone_size: few
d_call: TRBD2
j_call: TRBJ2-7
v_call: TRBV2

cdr3_aa: CASSRAGGPYEQYF
cdr3_nt: TGTGCCAGCAGTCGTGCAGGGGGCCCCTACGAGCAGTACTTC
clone_size: .
d_call: TRBD1
j_call: TRBJ2-7
v_call: TRBV6-1

cdr3_aa: CASSPGQGHNQPQHF
cdr3_nt: TGTGCCAGCAGCCCCGGACAGGGCCACAATCAGCCCCAGCATTTT
clone_size: .
d_call: TRBD1
j_call: TRBJ1-5
v_call: TRBV9

cdr3_aa: CSVARRTGSPGETQYF
cdr3_nt: TGCAGCGTCGCACGAAGGACAGGGTCGCCGGGGGAGACCCAGTACTTC
clone_size: .
d_call: TRBD1
j_call: TRBJ2-5
v_call: TRBV29-1

cdr3_aa: CASSVVRGGAGELFF
cdr3_nt: TGTGCCAGCAGTGTGGTCAGGGGTGGGGCCGGGGAGCTGTTTTTT
clone_size: few
d_call: .
j_call: TRBJ2-2
v_call: TRBV2

cdr3_aa: CAIPPPGGESDTEAFF
cdr3_nt: TGTGCCATCCCCCCCCCAGGGGGCGAATCGGACACTGAAGCTTTCTTT
clone_size: few
d_call: TRBD1
j_call: TRBJ1-1
v_call: TRBV10-3

cdr3_aa: CASPRTREGGNTEAFF
cdr3_nt: TGTGCCAGCCCGAGAACGCGGGAGGGAGGGAACACTGAAGCTTTCTTT
clone_size: few
d_call: .
j_call: TRBJ1-1
v_call: TRBV28

cdr3_aa: CASSLDPSAYEQYF
cdr3_nt: TGTGCCAGCAGCTTAGACCCTTCAGCCTACGAGCAGTACTTC
clone_size: .
d_call: .
j_call: TRBJ2-7
v_call: TRBV7-7

cdr3_aa: CASSESKAGGLGETQYF
cdr3_nt: TGCGCCAGCAGTGAGTCGAAGGCAGGGGGTCTTGGAGAGACCCAGTACTTC
clone_size: .
d_call: TRBD1
j_call: TRBJ2-5
v_call: TRBV10-1

cdr3_aa: CASTQTGANQPQHF
cdr3_nt: TGTGCCAGCACCCAGACAGGGGCCAATCAGCCCCAGCATTTT
clone_size: few
d_call: TRBD1
j_call: TRBJ1-5
v_call: TRBV2

cdr3_aa: CASSSKSGESYEQYF
cdr3_nt: TGTGCCAGCAGCTCTAAATCAGGGGAATCCTACGAGCAGTACTTC
clone_size: .
d_call: .
j_call: TRBJ2-7
v_call: TRBV5-4

cdr3_aa: CASSLSPGRSGYTF
cdr3_nt: TGTGCCAGCAGCTTATCTCCAGGGCGGAGCGGCTACACCTTC
clone_size: few
d_call: .
j_call: TRBJ1-2
v_call: TRBV7-2

cdr3_aa: CASSPRTTTYEQYF
cdr3_nt: TGTGCCAGCTCACCACGTACAACGACCTACGAGCAGTACTTC
clone_size: few
d_call: .
j_call: TRBJ2-7
v_call: TRBV18

cdr3_aa: CATSSGGGSVEQYF
cdr3_nt: TGTGCCACCAGCTCGGGGGGGGGCTCGGTCGAGCAGTACTTC
clone_size: .
d_call: TRBD2
j_call: TRBJ2-7
v_call: TRBV15

cdr3_aa: CATSRATGGPAPLHF
cdr3_nt: TGTGCCACCAGCAGAGCGACTGGCGGCCCGGCACCCCTCCACTTT
clone_size: few
d_call: .
j_call: TRBJ1-6
v_call: TRBV15

cdr3_aa: CASSLGGGIGNTIYF
cdr3_nt: TGTGCCAGCAGCTTAGGGGGAGGGATCGGAAACACCATATATTTT
clone_size: .
d_call: .
j_call: TRBJ1-3
v_call: TRBV11-2

cdr3_aa: CASSWGRTDQPQHF
cdr3_nt: TGTGCCAGTAGTTGGGGCAGGACCGATCAGCCCCAGCATTTT
clone_size: .
d_call: .
j_call: TRBJ1-5
v_call: TRBV19

cdr3_aa: CASSQEGLAGNYEQYF
cdr3_nt: TGTGCCAGCAGCCAAGAGGGACTAGCGGGGAACTACGAGCAGTACTTC
clone_size: few
d_call: TRBD2
j_call: TRBJ2-7
v_call: TRBV4-2

cdr3_aa: CASSYGGDGTEAFF
cdr3_nt: TGTGCCAGCAGTTACGGGGGGGACGGCACTGAAGCTTTCTTT
clone_size: few
d_call: .
j_call: TRBJ1-1
v_call: TRBV6-6

cdr3_aa: CASSYCTRRGEGGLLTYEQYF
cdr3_nt: TGTGCCAGCAGTTACTGTACGAGGAGGGGCGAAGGGGGACTACTTACCTACGAGCAGTACTTC
clone_size: few
d_call: .
j_call: TRBJ2-7
v_call: TRBV6-7

cdr3_aa: CASSYAGSSTDTQYF
cdr3_nt: TGTGCCAGCAGCTACGCAGGGTCATCCACAGATACGCAGTATTTT
clone_size: .
d_call: .
j_call: TRBJ2-3
v_call: TRBV28

cdr3_aa: CSVENEGRDGELFF
cdr3_nt: TGCAGCGTTGAAAACGAGGGGCGGGACGGGGAGCTGTTTTTT
clone_size: few
d_call: .
j_call: TRBJ2-2
v_call: TRBV29-1

cdr3_aa: CASSLYATGGLETQYF
cdr3_nt: TGTGCTAGCAGCTTATACGCCACAGGGGGCCTGGAGACCCAGTACTTC
clone_size: few
d_call: TRBD1
j_call: TRBJ2-5
v_call: TRBV7-7